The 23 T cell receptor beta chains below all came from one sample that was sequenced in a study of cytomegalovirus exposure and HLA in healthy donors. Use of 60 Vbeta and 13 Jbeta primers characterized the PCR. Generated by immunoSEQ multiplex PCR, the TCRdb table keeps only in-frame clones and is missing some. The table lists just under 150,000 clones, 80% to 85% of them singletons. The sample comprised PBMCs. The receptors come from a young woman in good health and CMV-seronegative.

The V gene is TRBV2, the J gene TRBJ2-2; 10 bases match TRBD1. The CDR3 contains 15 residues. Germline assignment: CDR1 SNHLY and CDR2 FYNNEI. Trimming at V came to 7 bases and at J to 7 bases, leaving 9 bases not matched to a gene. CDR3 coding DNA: TGTGCCAGCAACCGGGACAGGGGTATAGGCGGGGAGCTGTTTTTT. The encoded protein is CASNRDRGIGGELFF.

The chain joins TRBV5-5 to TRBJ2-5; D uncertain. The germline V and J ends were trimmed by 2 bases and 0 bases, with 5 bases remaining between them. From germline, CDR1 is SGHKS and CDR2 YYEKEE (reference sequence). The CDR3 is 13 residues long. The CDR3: CASSFTDQETQYF. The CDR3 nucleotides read TGTGCCAGCAGCTTTACAGACCAAGAGACCCAGTACTTC.

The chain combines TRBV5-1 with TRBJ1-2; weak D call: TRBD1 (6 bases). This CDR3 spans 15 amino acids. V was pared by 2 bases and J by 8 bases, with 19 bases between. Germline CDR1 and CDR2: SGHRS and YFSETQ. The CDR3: CASSLDGQITGGYTF. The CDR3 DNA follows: TGCGCCAGCAGCTTAGACGGTCAAATTACAGGGGGCTACACCTTC.

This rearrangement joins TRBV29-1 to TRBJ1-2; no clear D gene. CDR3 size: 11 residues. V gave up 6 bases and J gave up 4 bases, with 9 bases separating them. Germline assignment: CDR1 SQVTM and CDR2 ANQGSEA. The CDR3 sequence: CSVVGGYGYTF. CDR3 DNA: TGCAGCGTCGTCGGCGGCTATGGCTACACCTTC.

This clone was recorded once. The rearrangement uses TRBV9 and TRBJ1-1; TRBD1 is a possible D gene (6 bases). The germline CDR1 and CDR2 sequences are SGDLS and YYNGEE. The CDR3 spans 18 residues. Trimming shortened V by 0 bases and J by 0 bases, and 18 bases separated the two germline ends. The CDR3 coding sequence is TGTGCCAGCAGCGTAGAGGGGGGGATTGGGGTAGTGAACACTGAAGCTTTCTTT. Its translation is CASSVEGGIGVVNTEAFF.

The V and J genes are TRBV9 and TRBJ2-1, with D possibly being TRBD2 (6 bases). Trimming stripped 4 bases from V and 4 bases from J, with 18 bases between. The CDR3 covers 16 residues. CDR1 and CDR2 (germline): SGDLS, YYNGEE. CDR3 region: CASSPGGPQAYNEQFF. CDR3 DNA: TGTGCCAGCAGCCCCGGAGGGCCACAAGCATACAATGAGCAGTTCTTC.

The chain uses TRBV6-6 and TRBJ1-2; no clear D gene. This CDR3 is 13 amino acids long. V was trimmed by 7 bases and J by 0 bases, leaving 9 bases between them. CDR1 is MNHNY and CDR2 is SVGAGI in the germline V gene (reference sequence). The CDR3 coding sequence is TGTGCCAGCATAAAAGAGGCTAACTATGGCTACACCTTC. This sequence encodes CASIKEANYGYTF.

CDR3 region: CASSGLVGAGELFF. The CDR3 coding sequence is TGTGCCAGCAGTGGACTAGTTGGTGCCGGGGAGCTGTTTTTT. The V and J genes are TRBV14 and TRBJ2-2; 7 bases are shared with TRBD2. V lost 6 bases, J lost 6 bases, and 7 bases stayed unmatched. Germline loops: CDR1 SGHDN, CDR2 FVKESK. The CDR3 is 14 residues long.

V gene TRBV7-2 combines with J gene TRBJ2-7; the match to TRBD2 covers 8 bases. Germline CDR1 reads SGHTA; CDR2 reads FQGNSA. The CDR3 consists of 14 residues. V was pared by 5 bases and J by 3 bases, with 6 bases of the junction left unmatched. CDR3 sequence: CASSLPGGGYEQYF. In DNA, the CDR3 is TGTGCCAGCAGCCTACCCGGGGGGGGCTACGAGCAGTACTTC.

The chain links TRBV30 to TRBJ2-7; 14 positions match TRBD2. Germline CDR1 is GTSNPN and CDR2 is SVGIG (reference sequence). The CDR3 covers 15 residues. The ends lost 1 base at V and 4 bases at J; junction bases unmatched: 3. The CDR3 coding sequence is TGTGCCTGGAGTGGGGGGACTAGCGGGAGTTACGAGCAGTACTTC. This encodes CAWSGGTSGSYEQYF.

The CDR3 protein is CASGLDRVNTEAFF. Written as DNA, the CDR3 is TGTGCCAGCGGGTTGGACAGGGTGAACACTGAAGCTTTCTTT. The V call is TRBV27, the J call TRBJ1-1, with TRBD1 matching 8 bases. CDR1 MNHEY and CDR2 SMNVEV come from the germline V gene (reference sequence). CDR3 size: 14 residues. After removal of 8 bases from V and 0 bases from J, the junction contained 5 bases not matched to a gene.

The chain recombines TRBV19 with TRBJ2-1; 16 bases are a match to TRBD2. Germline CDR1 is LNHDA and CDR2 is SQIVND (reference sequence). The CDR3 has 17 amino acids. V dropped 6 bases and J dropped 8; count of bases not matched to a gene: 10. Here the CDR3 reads CASSLGLAGGPTDEQFF. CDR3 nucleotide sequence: TGTGCCAGTAGCCTGGGACTAGCGGGAGGGCCTACGGATGAGCAGTTCTTC.

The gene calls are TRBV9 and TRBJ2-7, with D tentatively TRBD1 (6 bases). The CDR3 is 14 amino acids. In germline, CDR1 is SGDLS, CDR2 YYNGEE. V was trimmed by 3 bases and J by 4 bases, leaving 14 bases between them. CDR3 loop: CASSASTQGYEQYF. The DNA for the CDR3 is TGTGCCAGCAGCGCATCAACCCAGGGGTACGAGCAGTACTTC.

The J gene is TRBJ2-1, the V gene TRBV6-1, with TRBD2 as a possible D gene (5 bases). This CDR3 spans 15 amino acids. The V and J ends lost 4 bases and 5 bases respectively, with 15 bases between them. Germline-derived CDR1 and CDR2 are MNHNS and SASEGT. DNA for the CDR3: TGTGCCAGCAGTGGAGGATCGGGAACGGACAATGAGCAGTTCTTC. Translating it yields CASSGGSGTDNEQFF.

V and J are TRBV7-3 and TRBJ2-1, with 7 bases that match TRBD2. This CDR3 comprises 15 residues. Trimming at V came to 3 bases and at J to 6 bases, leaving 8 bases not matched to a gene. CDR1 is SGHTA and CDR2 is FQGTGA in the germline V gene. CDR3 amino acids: CASSFLRGEGNEQFF. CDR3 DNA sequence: TGTGCCAGCAGCTTCTTACGGGGGGAAGGCAATGAGCAGTTCTTC.

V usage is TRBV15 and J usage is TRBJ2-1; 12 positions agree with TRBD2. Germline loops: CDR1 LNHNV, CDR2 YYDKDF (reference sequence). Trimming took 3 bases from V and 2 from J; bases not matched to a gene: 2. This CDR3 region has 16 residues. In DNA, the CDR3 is TGTGCCACCAGCAGGGGACTAGCGGGCGCCTACAATGAGCAGTTCTTC. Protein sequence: CATSRGLAGAYNEQFF.

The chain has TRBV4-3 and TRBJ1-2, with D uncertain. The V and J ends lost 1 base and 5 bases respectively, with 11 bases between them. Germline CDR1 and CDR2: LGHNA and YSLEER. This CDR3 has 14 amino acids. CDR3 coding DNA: TGCGCCAGCAGCCAAGGGAGCGCTTGGTATGGCTACACCTTC. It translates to CASSQGSAWYGYTF.

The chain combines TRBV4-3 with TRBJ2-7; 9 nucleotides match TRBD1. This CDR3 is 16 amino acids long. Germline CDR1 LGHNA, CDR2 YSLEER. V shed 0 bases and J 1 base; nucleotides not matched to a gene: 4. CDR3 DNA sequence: TGCGCCAGCAGCCAAGACCGACAGGGGGGTTCCTACGAGCAGTACTTC. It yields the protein CASSQDRQGGSYEQYF.

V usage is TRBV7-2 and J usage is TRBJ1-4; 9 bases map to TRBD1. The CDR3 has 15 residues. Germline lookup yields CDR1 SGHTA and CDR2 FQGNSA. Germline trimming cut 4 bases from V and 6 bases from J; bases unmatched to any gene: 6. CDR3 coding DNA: TGTGCCAGCAGCTCAGGCGGACAGGGGTATGAAAAACTGTTTTTT. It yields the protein CASSSGGQGYEKLFF.

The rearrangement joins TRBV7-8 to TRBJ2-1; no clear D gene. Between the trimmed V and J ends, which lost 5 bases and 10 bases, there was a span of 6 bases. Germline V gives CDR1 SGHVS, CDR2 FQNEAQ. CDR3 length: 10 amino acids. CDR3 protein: CASSMREQFF. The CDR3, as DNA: TGTGCCAGCAGCATGCGGGAGCAGTTCTTC.

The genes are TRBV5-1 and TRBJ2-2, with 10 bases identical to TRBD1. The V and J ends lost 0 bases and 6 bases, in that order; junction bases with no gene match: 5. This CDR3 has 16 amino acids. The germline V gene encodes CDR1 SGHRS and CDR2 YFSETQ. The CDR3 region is CASSLAGTGDAGELFF. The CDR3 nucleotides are TGCGCCAGCAGCTTGGCGGGGACAGGGGATGCCGGGGAGCTGTTTTTT. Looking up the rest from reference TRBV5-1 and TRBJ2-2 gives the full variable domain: KAGVTQTPRYLIKTRGQQVTLSCSPISGHRSVSWYQQTPGQGLQFLFEYFSETQRNKGNFPGRFSGRQFSNSRSEMNVSTLELGDSALYLCASSLAGTGDAGELFFGEGSRLTVL.

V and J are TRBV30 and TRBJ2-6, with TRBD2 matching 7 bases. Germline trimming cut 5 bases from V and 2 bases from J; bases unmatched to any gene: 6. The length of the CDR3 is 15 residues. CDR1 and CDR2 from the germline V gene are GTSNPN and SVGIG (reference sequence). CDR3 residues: CAWAWGGTGANVLTF. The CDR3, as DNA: TGTGCCTGGGCCTGGGGGGGTACTGGGGCCAACGTCCTGACTTTC.

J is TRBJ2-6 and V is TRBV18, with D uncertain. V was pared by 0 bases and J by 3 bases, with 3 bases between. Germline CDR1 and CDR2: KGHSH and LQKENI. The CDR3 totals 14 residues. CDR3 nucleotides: TGTGCCAGCTCACCACCGTATGGGGCCAACGTCCTGACTTTC. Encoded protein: CASSPPYGANVLTF.